Below are 21 T cell receptor beta chains sequenced from a single sample in a study of T-cell reconstitution after alpha-beta-depleted transplantation in children. Unique molecular identifiers were incorporated when the TCRbeta library was constructed. TCRdb processed the PCR reads anew with MiXCR; each CDR3 protein has one entry. Among about 500,000 distinct CDR3 sequences, about 10% were seen once, and the ten largest hold 11% to 15%. Sequenced here: PBMCs, mostly from graft donor cells, sampled 180 days after TCRalphabeta/CD19-depleted stem cell transplant. These receptors all come from a female patient aged 2 to 10 who had a stem cell transplant for aplastic anemia, so the T cells may come from the graft donor.

Ten or more counts support this clonotype. This rearrangement joins TRBV3-1 to TRBJ2-5, with a weak D call TRBD2 (5 bases). Germline lookup yields CDR1 LGHDT and CDR2 YNNKEL (reference sequence). The CDR3 is made up of 15 amino acids. With 7 bases removed from V and 0 bases from J, the gap between germline ends came to 15 bases. DNA of the CDR3: TGTGCCAGCACCCGATCAACGCGGGACCAAGAGACCCAGTACTTC. Amino acid sequence: CASTRSTRDQETQYF.

This clonotype was seen at least ten times. V gene TRBV12-3 or TRBV12-4 combines with J gene TRBJ1-2; TRBD1 matches 11 bases. V dropped 3 bases and J dropped 7; count of bases not matched to a gene: 7. The CDR3 has 15 residues. The CDR3 spells CASSFTGTGGSGYTF. The CDR3 coding sequence is TGTGCCAGCAGTTTCACCGGGACAGGGGGAAGTGGCTACACCTTC.

This clonotype was found many times. This rearrangement joins TRBV7-9 to TRBJ2-7; TRBD2 matches at 8 bases. The CDR3 sequence is 14 residues long. Germline CDR1 is SEHNR and CDR2 is FQNEAQ (reference sequence). Trimming at V came to 4 bases and at J to 3 bases, leaving 5 bases not matched to a gene. CDR3 nucleotide sequence: TGTGCCAGCAGCTCTTATAGCGGGGACTACGAGCAGTACTTC. It encodes CASSSYSGDYEQYF.

Only a few counts were recorded for this clonotype. The J gene is TRBJ2-7, the V gene TRBV6-2 or TRBV6-3; 8 bases agree with TRBD2. Germline-derived CDR1 and CDR2 are MNHEY and SVGEGT. This CDR3 spans 15 amino acids. With V trimmed by 6 bases and J by 1 base, 8 bases remained unmatched. CDR3 in amino acids: CASRSSGSGSYEQYV. The CDR3 nucleotides read TGTGCCAGCAGATCAAGCGGGAGTGGGTCCTACGAGCAGTACGTC.

The rearrangement links TRBV15 to TRBJ2-3, with unresolved D. CDR1 and CDR2 from the germline V gene are LNHNV and YYDKDF (reference sequence). This CDR3 has 11 amino acids. V was clipped by 4 bases and J by 7 bases, with 6 bases between them. The CDR3: CATSITNTQYF. CDR3 bases: TGTGCCACCAGCATAACGAATACGCAGTATTTT.

The V call is TRBV28, the J call TRBJ1-2; TRBD1 aligns across 9 bases. The V gene's germline CDR1 is MDHEN and CDR2 SYDVKM. Trimming removed 6 bases from V and 5 bases from J; junction bases left unmatched: 7. This CDR3 has 14 amino acids. The CDR3 DNA sequence: TGTGCCAGCAGGATACAGGGGGCTGGGTATGGCTACACCTTC. Its translation: CASRIQGAGYGYTF.

The rearrangement links TRBV7-2 to TRBJ2-7, with D maybe TRBD2 (6 bases). CDR3 length: 14 residues. The germline V gene encodes CDR1 SGHTA and CDR2 FQGNSA. With 4 bases removed from V and 1 base from J, the gap between germline ends came to 11 bases. The CDR3 reads CASSSGDLSYEQYV. CDR3 nucleotides: TGTGCCAGCAGCTCTGGGGACTTATCCTACGAGCAGTACGTC.

This clonotype appeared a few times. The V and J genes are TRBV7-2 and TRBJ2-1; 10 bases fit TRBD2. This CDR3 is 15 amino acids long. CDR1 SGHTA and CDR2 FQGNSA come from the germline V gene. The V and J ends lost 1 base and 12 bases, in that order; junction bases with no gene match: 9. The CDR3, as DNA: TGTGCCAGCAGCTTAGAAGGTACTAGCGGGATGAGGCAGTTCTTC. It codes for CASSLEGTSGMRQFF.

This clonotype was recorded at least ten times. Here the CDR3 DNA reads TGTGCCAGCAGTTACTCAGGCTTGATATACACTGAAGCTTTCTTT. Its translation is CASSYSGLIYTEAFF. The chain recombines TRBV6-5 with TRBJ1-1; no reliable D call. This CDR3 contains 15 residues. Looked up from germline, CDR1 is MNHEY and CDR2 is SVGAGI. V lost 0 bases to trimming and J lost 3 bases, with 11 bases between them.

The chain couples TRBV20-1 to TRBJ1-5; no reliable D call. CDR1 is DFQATT, CDR2 SNEGSKA, per germline (reference sequence). The CDR3 is 12 residues long. Trimming pared 2 bases from V and 4 bases from J, leaving 6 bases between. CDR3 residues: CSARLGNQPQHF. Written as DNA, the CDR3 is TGCAGTGCTAGACTGGGAAATCAGCCCCAGCATTTT.

The V gene is TRBV20-1, the J gene TRBJ1-2; the match to TRBD1 covers 9 bases. In germline, CDR1 is DFQATT, CDR2 SNEGSKA (reference sequence). This CDR3 comprises 13 residues. Trimming at V came to 7 bases and at J to 6 bases, leaving 9 bases not matched to a gene. The CDR3: CSVWGQGSNGYTF. The CDR3 DNA sequence: TGCAGTGTTTGGGGACAGGGTAGCAATGGCTACACCTTC.

This clonotype was recorded a few times. This chain links TRBV12-5 with TRBJ2-1; no reliable D call. Germline assignment: CDR1 LGHNT and CDR2 FRNRAP. This CDR3 is built from 14 residues. V was trimmed by 3 bases and J by 0 bases, leaving 6 bases between them. CDR3 region: CASGFASSYNEQFF. In nucleotides, the CDR3 is TGTGCTAGTGGTTTTGCCAGCTCCTACAATGAGCAGTTCTTC.

The genes are TRBV29-1 and TRBJ2-6; 7 bases match TRBD1. The V gene's germline CDR1 is SQVTM and CDR2 ANQGSEA. The CDR3 covers 18 residues. Losses at the gene ends were 6 bases for V and 0 bases for J; bases not matched to a gene: 14. CDR3 nucleotides: TGCAGCGTCCGCCTCCTCAGGGGGAATCACTCTGGGGCCAACGTCCTGACTTTC. Translating it yields CSVRLLRGNHSGANVLTF.

This clonotype was seen many times. The chain couples TRBV20-1 to TRBJ2-2; possibly TRBD1 for D (5 bases). Trimming cost V 0 bases and J 3 bases, with 8 bases left between them. Germline V gene sequence: CDR1 DFQATT, CDR2 SNEGSKA (reference sequence). This CDR3 spans 14 amino acids. The CDR3 loop reads CSARDFRDTGELFF. CDR3 nucleotides: TGCAGTGCTAGAGATTTCAGGGACACCGGGGAGCTGTTTTTT.

V usage is TRBV10-3 and J usage is TRBJ1-2; D gene ambiguous. The V and J ends lost 6 bases and 5 bases respectively, with 7 bases between them. Germline loops: CDR1 ENHRY, CDR2 SYGVKD. This CDR3 is 11 amino acids long. The CDR3 DNA reads as TGTGCCATCAGAGGACGGTATGGCTACACCTTC. Protein: CAIRGRYGYTF.

This clonotype was seen a few times. The chain employs TRBV28 and TRBJ2-3, with D tentatively TRBD2 (5 bases). Per germline, CDR1 MDHEN and CDR2 SYDVKM. The CDR3 is 15 residues long. Deletions cut 3 bases from V and 2 bases from J, with 12 bases between. This CDR3 reads CASSFPGSPTDTQYF. The CDR3 nucleotides are TGTGCCAGCAGTTTTCCGGGAAGCCCCACAGATACGCAGTATTTT.

The chain combines TRBV6-2 or TRBV6-3 with TRBJ1-6, with D hard to call. This CDR3 is 13 amino acids long. Trimming shortened V by 1 base and J by 9 bases, and 7 bases separated the two germline ends. Germline V gene lookup returns CDR1 MNHEY and CDR2 SVGEGT. This CDR3 reads CASSYFYGSPLHF. The CDR3, as DNA: TGTGCCAGCAGTTACTTCTATGGTTCACCCCTCCACTTT.

The V call is TRBV7-2, the J call TRBJ2-7, with a possible D match to TRBD1 (6 bases). Germline V gives CDR1 SGHTA, CDR2 FQGNSA. The CDR3 covers 13 residues. Trimming removed 2 bases at V and 7 bases at J, with 12 bases between. CDR3 coding DNA: TGTGCCAGCAGCTTAACAGGGAGTCGGGAGCAGTACGTC. It yields the protein CASSLTGSREQYV.

There are many counts of this clonotype. The chain couples TRBV27 to TRBJ2-6; a weak D match, TRBD1 (6 bases). Germline V gene lookup returns CDR1 MNHEY and CDR2 SMNVEV (reference sequence). V shed 3 bases and J shed 4 bases, with 22 bases lying between them. The CDR3 contains 19 residues. The CDR3 DNA reads as TGTGCCAGCAGTTTTGATGCTCCGTGGGGGCTGTTGGGGGCCAACGTCCTGACTTTC. Its protein product is CASSFDAPWGLLGANVLTF.

Only a few counts were recorded for this clonotype. The J gene is TRBJ1-5, the V gene TRBV6-2 or TRBV6-3; no reliable D call. Germline CDR1 MNHEY, CDR2 SVGEGT. The CDR3 contains 17 residues. V was trimmed by 2 bases and J by 0 bases, leaving 14 bases between them. The CDR3 DNA reads as TGTGCCAGCAGTTACATGGGTAGAGCATATAGCAATCAGCCCCAGCATTTT. This encodes CASSYMGRAYSNQPQHF.

The sample holds a few counts of this clonotype. The chain employs TRBV12-5 and TRBJ2-1; D gene ambiguous. Trimming took 5 bases from V and 14 from J, leaving 16 bases between them. Germline CDR1 is LGHNT and CDR2 is FRNRAP. This CDR3 comprises 12 residues. The CDR3 loop is CASGLEALPEFF. CDR3 DNA sequence: TGTGCTAGTGGTCTTGAGGCTCTCCCCGAGTTCTTC. The full variable domain, rest sourced from reference TRBV12-5 and TRBJ2-1, is DARVTQTPRHKVTEMGQEVTMRCQPILGHNTVFWYRQTMMQGLELLAYFRNRAPLDDSGMPKDRFSAEMPDATLATLKIQPSEPRDSAVYFCASGLEALPEFFGPGTRLTVL.